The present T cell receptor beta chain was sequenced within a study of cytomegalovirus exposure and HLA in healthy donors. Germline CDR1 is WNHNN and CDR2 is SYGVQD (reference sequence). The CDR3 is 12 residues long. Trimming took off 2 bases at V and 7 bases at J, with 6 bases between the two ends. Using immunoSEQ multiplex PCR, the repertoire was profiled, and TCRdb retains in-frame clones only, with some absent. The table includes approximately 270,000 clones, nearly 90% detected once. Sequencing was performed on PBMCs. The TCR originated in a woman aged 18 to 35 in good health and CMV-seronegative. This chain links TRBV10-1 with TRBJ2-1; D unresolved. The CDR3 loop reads CASSETANEQFF. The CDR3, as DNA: TGCGCCAGCAGTGAGACTGCGAATGAGCAGTTCTTC.